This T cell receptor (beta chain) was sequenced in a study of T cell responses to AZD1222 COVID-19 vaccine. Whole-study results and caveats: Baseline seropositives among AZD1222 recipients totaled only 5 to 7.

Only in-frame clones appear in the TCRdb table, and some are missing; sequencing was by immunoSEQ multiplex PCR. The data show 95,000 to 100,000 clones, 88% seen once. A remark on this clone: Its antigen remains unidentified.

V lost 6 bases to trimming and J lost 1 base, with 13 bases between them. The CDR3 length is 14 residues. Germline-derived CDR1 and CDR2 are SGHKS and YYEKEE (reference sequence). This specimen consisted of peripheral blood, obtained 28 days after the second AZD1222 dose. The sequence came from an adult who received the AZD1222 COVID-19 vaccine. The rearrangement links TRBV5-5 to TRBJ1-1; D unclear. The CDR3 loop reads CASTILDGNTEAFF. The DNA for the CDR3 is TGTGCCAGCACTATCTTAGACGGGAACACTGAAGCTTTCTTT.